The 11 T cell receptor beta chains below were found in one sample sequenced in a study of shared clonotypes between healthy human individuals. Assay: immunoSEQ multiplex PCR; the TCRdb copy retains only in-frame clones and omits some. The sample lists roughly 530,000 clones, 90% to 97% seen once, with under 0.06% in the top ten. The sample consisted of naive CD4+ T cells sorted from blood. The subset: CD45RA+ positively selected. All receptors come from a woman aged 25 to 45 in good health.

This chain links TRBV28 with TRBJ1-4, with no clear D. V lost 3 bases and J lost 2, with 16 bases in between. Germline V gene sequence: CDR1 MDHEN, CDR2 SYDVKM. This CDR3 region has 17 residues. CDR3 protein: CASSFPELKGTNEKLFF. CDR3 coding DNA: TGTGCCAGCAGTTTTCCGGAATTAAAAGGGACTAATGAAAAACTGTTTTTT.

V gene TRBV28 combines with J gene TRBJ1-1; D is possibly TRBD1 (5 bases). Trimming stripped 2 bases from V and 10 bases from J, with 8 bases between. CDR1 is MDHEN, CDR2 SYDVKM, per germline. CDR3 length: 11 amino acids. Here the CDR3 reads CASSLSGGAFF. The CDR3 DNA reads TGTGCCAGCAGTTTAAGCGGGGGAGCTTTCTTT. Supplemented by reference TRBV28 and TRBJ1-1, the full variable domain reads DVKVTQSSRYLVKRTGEKVFLECVQDMDHENMFWYRQDPGLGLRLIYFSYDVKMKEKGDIPEGYSVSREKKERFSLILESASTNQTSMYLCASSLSGGAFFGQGTRLTVV.

This chain uses TRBV5-4 with TRBJ1-1; D is undetermined. Germline lookup yields CDR1 SGHNT and CDR2 YYREEE (reference sequence). Trimming shortened V by 4 bases and J by 0 bases, and 10 bases separated the two germline ends. The CDR3 contains 14 residues. The CDR3 sequence is CASSRQEMNTEAFF. For the CDR3, the DNA is TGTGCCAGCAGCCGGCAGGAAATGAACACTGAAGCTTTCTTT.

The chain employs TRBV18 and TRBJ2-7; 15 positions agree with TRBD2. The germline V gene encodes CDR1 KGHSH and CDR2 LQKENI. The junction had 3 bases not matched to a gene; V was cut back by 6 bases and J by 3 bases. The CDR3 is 15 residues long. The CDR3 loop reads CASSVGLAGGYEQYF. The CDR3 DNA is TGTGCCAGCTCCGTGGGACTAGCGGGAGGCTACGAGCAGTACTTC.

In nucleotides, the CDR3 is TGTGCCAGCAGGGAAGCAGAAACAGGGATGATATCTTTCTTT. Protein: CASREAETGMISFF. This chain joins TRBV28 and TRBJ1-1, with a possible D match to TRBD1 (6 bases). Germline CDR1 MDHEN, CDR2 SYDVKM. The germline V and J ends were trimmed by 6 bases and 12 bases, with 23 bases remaining between them. This CDR3 comprises 14 residues.

The V gene is TRBV14, the J gene TRBJ2-5; no reliable D call. The tail of the sequence fits TRBJ2-7 better, so the J call may be wrong. The germline V gene encodes CDR1 SGHDN and CDR2 FVKESK. This CDR3 comprises 13 residues. CDR3 loop: CASSSISSYEQYF. The CDR3 nucleotides are TGTGCCAGCAGCTCCATAAGCTCCTACGAGCAGTACTTC.

The gene calls are TRBV10-3 and TRBJ1-1; TRBD1 might be the D (6 bases). CDR3 length: 17 amino acids. Trimming removed 8 bases at V and 3 bases at J, with 25 bases between. Germline values: CDR1 ENHRY, CDR2 SYGVKD. CDR3 nucleotide sequence: TGTGCCATCCGAGACCGTGACAGGTATGCTGGGGACACTGAAGCTTTCTTT. Protein: CAIRDRDRYAGDTEAFF.

Here the CDR3 DNA reads TGTGCCAGCAGCTTAGCGCAGGGGAGCTCTGGAAACACCATATATTTT. Translating it yields CASSLAQGSSGNTIYF. V and J are TRBV7-6 and TRBJ1-3, with D possibly matching TRBD1 (6 bases). Germline loops: CDR1 SGHVS, CDR2 FNYEAQ. With 0 bases removed from V and 0 bases from J, the gap between germline ends came to 9 bases. This CDR3 region has 16 residues.

The chain is built from TRBV5-1 and TRBJ2-5; D uncertain. TRBJ2-7 explains the end of the DNA better; the J call may be wrong. From germline, CDR1 is SGHRS and CDR2 YFSETQ. CDR3 length: 15 amino acids. The CDR3: CASSIAGRSSYEQYF. CDR3 bases: TGCGCCAGCAGCATAGCCGGGCGGAGCTCCTACGAGCAGTACTTC.

V is TRBV28 and J is TRBJ1-6; TRBD1 might be the D (6 bases). Germline V gene lookup returns CDR1 MDHEN and CDR2 SYDVKM. The CDR3 totals 14 residues. Trimming stripped 7 bases from V and 7 bases from J, with 14 bases between. The CDR3 DNA is TGTGCCAGCATCCAAGGGGGGAGGAATTCACCCCTCCACTTT. Protein product: CASIQGGRNSPLHF.

CDR3 nucleotides: TGTGCCAGCAGTCGGGGACAGGGGGGAAACACTGAAGCTTTCTTT. Translation: CASSRGQGGNTEAFF. The chain links TRBV27 to TRBJ1-1, with 11 bases that match TRBD1. Germline V gene sequence: CDR1 MNHEY, CDR2 SMNVEV (reference sequence). After removal of 5 bases from V and 2 bases from J, the junction contained 4 bases not matched to a gene. CDR3 length: 15 residues.